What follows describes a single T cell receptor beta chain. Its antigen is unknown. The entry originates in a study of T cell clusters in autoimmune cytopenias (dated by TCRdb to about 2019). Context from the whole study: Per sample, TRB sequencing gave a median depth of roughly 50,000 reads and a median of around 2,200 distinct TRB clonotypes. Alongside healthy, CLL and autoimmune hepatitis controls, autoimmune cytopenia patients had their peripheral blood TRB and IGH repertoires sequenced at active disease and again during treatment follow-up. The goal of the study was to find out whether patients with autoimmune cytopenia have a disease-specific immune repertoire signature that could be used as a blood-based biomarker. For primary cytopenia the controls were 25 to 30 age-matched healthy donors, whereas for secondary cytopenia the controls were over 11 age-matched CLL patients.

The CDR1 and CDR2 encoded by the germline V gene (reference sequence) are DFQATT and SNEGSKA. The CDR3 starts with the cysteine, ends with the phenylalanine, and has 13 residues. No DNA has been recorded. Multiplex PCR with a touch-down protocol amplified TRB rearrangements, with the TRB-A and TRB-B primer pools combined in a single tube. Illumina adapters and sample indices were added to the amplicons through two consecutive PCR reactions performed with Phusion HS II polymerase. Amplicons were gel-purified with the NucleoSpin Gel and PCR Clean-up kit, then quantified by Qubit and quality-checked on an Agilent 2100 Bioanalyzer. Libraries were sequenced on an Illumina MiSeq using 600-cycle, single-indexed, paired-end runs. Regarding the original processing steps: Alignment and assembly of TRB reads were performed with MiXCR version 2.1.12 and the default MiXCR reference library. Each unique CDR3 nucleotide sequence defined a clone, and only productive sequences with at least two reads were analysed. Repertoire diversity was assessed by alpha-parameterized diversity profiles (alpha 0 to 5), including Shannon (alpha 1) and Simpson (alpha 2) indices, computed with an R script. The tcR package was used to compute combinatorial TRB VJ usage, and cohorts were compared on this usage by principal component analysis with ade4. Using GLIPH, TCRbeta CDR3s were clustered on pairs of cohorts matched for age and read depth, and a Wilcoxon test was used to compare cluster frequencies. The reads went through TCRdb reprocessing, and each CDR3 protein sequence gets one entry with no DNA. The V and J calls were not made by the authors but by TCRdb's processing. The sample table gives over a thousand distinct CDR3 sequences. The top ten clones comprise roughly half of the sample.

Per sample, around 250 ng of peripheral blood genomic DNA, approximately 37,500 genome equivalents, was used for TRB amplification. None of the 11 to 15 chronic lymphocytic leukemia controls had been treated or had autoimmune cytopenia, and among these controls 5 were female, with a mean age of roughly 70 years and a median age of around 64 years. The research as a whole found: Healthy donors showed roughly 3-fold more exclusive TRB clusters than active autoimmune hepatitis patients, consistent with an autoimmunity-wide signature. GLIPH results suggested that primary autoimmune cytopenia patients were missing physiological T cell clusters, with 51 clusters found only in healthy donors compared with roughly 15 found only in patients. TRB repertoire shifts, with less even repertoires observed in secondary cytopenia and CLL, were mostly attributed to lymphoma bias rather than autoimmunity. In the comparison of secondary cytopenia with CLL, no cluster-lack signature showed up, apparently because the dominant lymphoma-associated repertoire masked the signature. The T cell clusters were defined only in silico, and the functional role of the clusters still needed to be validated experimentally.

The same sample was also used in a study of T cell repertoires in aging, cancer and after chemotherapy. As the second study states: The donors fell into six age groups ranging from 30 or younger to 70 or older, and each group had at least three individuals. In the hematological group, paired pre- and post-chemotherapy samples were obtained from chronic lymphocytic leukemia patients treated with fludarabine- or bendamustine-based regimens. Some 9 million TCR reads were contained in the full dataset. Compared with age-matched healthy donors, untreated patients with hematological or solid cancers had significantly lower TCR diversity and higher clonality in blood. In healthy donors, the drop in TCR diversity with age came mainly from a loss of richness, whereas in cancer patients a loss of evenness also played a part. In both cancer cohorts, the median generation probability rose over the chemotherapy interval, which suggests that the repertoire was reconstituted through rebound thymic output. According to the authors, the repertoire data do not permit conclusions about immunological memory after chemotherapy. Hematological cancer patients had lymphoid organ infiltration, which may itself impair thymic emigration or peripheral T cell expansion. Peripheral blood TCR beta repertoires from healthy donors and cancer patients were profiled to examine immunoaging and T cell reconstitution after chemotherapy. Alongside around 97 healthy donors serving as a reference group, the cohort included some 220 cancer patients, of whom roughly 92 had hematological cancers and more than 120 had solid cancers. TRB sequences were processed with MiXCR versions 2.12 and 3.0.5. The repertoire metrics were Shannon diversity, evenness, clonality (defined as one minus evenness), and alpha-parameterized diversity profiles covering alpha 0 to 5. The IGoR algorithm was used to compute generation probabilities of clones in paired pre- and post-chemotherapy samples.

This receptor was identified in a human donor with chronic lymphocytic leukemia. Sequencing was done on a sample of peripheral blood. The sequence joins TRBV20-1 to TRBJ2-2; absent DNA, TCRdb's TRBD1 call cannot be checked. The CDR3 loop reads CSAWDRNTGELFF.